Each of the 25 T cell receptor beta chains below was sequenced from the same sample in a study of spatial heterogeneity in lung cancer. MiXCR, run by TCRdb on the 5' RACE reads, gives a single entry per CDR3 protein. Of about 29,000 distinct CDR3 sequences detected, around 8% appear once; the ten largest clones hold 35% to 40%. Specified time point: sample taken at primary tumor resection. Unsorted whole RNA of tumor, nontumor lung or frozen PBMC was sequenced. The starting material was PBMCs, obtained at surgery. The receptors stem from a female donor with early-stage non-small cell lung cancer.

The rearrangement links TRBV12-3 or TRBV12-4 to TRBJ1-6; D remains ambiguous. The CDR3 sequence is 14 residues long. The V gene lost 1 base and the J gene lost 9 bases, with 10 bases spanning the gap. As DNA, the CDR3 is TGTGCCAGCAGTTTAGTCCTGGACGGTTCACCCCTCCACTTT. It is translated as CASSLVLDGSPLHF.

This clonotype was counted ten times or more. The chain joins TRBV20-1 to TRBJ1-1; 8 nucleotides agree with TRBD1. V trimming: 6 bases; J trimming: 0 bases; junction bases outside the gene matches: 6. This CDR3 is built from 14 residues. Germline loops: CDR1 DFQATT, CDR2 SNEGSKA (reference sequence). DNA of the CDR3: TGCAGTGCAAGACAGGGGATTATGAACACTGAAGCTTTCTTT. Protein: CSARQGIMNTEAFF.

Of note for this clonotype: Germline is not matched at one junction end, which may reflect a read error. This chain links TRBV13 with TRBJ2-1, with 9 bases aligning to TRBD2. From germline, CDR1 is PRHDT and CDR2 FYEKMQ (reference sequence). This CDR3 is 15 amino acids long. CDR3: CASSLGLAGYDEQFF. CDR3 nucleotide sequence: TGTGCCAGCAGCCTAGGGCTAGCGGGATACGATGAGCAGTTCTTC. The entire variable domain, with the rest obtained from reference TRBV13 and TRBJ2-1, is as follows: AAGVIQSPRHLIKEKRETATLKCYPIPRHDTVYWYQQGPGQDPQFLISFYEKMQSDKGSIPDRFSAQQFSDYHSELNMSSLELGDSALYFCASSLGLAGYDEQFFGPGTRLTVL.

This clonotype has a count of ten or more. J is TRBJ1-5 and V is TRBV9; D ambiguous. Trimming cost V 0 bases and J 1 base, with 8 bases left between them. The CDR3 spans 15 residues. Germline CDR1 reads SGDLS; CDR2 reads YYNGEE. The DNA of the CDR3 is TGTGCCAGCAGCGTAGGAGGGTTCAGCAATCAGCCCCAGCATTTT. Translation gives CASSVGGFSNQPQHF.

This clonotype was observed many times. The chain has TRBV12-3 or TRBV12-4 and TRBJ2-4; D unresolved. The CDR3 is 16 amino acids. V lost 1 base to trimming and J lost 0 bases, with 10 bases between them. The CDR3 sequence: CASSLERAKAKNIQYF. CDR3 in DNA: TGTGCCAGCAGTTTAGAAAGGGCGAAAGCCAAAAACATTCAGTACTTC.

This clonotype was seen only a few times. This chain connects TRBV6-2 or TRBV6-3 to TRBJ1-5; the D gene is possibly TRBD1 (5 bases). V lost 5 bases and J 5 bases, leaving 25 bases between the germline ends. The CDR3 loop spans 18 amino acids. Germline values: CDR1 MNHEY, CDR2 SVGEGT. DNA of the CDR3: TGTGCCAGCAGTGGACGGGACTCTTGGTCATCCCTACATCAGCCCCAGCATTTT. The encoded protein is CASSGRDSWSSLHQPQHF.

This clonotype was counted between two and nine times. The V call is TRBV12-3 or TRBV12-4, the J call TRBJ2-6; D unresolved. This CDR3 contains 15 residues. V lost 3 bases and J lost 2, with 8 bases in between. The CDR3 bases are TGTGCCAGCAGTTTTAGAACGACTGGGGCCAACGTCCTGACTTTC. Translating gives CASSFRTTGANVLTF.

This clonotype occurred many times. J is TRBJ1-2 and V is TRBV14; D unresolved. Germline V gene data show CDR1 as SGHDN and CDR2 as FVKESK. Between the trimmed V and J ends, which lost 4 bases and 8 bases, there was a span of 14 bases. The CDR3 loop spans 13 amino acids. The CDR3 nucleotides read TGTGCCAGCAGCCCTGCCCCCGGCCGGGGCTACACCTTC. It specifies CASSPAPGRGYTF.

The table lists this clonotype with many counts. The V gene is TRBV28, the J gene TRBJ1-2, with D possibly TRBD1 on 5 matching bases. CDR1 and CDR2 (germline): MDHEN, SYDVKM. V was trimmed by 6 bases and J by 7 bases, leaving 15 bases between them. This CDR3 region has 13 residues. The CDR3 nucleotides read TGTGCCAGCAGATTCCGTGGGGCCTCTGGCTACACCTTC. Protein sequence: CASRFRGASGYTF.

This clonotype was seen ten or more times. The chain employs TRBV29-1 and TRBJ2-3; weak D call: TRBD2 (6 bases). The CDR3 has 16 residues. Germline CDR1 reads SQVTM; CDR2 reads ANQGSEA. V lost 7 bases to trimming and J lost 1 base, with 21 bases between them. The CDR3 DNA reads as TGCAGCGGTGACCGGGGGACTTCATGGGGCACAGATACGCAGTATTTT. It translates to CSGDRGTSWGTDTQYF.

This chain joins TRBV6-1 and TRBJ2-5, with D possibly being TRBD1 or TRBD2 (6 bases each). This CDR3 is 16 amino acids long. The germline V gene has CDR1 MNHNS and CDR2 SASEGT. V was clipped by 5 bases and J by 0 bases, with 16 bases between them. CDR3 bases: TGTGCCAGCAGTCTAGGAGGGACAAATTACCAAGAGACCCAGTACTTC. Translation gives CASSLGGTNYQETQYF.

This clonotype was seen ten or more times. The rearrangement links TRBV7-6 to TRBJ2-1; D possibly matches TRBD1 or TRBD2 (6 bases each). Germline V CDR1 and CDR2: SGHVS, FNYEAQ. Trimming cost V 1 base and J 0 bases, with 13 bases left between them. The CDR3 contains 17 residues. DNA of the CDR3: TGTGCCAGCAGCTTAGAACAGGGACTTAGCTCCTACAATGAGCAGTTCTTC. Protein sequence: CASSLEQGLSSYNEQFF. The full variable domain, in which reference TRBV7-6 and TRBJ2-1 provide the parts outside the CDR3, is GAGVSQSPRYKVTKRGQDVALRCDPISGHVSLYWYRQALGQGPEFLTYFNYEAQQDKSGLPNDRFSAERPEGSISTLTIQRTEQRDSAMYRCASSLEQGLSSYNEQFFGPGTRLTVL.

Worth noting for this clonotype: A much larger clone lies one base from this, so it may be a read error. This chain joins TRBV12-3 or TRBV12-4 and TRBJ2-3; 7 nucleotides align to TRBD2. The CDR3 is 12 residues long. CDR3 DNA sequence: TGTGCCAGCAGGGGCGGGAGAGATGCGCAGTATTTT. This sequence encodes CASRGGRDAQYF.

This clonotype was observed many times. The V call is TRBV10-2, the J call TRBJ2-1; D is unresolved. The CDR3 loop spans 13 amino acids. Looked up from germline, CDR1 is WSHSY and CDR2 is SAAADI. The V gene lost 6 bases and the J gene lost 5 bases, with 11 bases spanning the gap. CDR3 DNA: TGCGCCAGCAGGCTGTACTTGAACAATGAGCAGTTCTTC. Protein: CASRLYLNNEQFF.

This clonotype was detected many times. CDR3 coding DNA: TGCAGCGTTGAAAGAGAACATAGCAATCAGCCCCAGCATTTT. It is translated as CSVEREHSNQPQHF. The rearrangement uses TRBV29-1 and TRBJ1-5; unclear D gene. The CDR3 consists of 14 residues. The germline V gene encodes CDR1 SQVTM and CDR2 ANQGSEA. The V end was cut by 2 bases, the J end by 0 bases, with 8 bases between.

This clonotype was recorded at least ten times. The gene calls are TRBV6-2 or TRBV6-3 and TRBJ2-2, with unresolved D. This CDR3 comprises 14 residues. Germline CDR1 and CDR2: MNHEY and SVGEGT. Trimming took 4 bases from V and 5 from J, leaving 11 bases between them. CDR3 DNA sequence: TGTGCCAGCAGTTTGATAGGAAAGACCGGGGAGCTGTTTTTT. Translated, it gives CASSLIGKTGELFF.

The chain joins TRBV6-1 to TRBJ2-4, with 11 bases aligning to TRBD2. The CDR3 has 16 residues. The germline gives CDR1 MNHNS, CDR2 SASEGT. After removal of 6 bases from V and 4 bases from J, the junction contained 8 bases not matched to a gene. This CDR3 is CASSSARTSGKNIQYF. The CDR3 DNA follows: TGTGCCAGCAGCTCGGCCAGGACTAGCGGGAAAAACATTCAGTACTTC.

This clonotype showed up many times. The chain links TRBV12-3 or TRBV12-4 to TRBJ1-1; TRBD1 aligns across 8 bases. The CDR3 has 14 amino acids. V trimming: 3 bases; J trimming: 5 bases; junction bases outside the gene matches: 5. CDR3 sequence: CASSFQGAETEAFF. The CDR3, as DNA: TGTGCCAGCAGTTTTCAGGGGGCGGAGACTGAAGCTTTCTTT.

The CDR3 sequence is CASSSAGSNSPLHF. CDR3 sequence (DNA): TGTGCCAGCAGCTCGGCGGGGAGCAATTCACCCCTCCACTTT. V gene TRBV13 combines with J gene TRBJ1-6, with D unclear. The CDR3 spans 14 residues. Germline values: CDR1 PRHDT, CDR2 FYEKMQ (reference sequence). The V end was cut by 4 bases, the J end by 7 bases, with 11 bases between.

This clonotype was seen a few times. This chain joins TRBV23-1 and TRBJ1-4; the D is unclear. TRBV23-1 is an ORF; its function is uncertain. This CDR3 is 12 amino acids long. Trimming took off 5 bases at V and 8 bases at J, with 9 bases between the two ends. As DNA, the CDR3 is TGCGCCAGCAGTAAAAGAGGCGAAAAACTGTTTTTT. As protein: CASSKRGEKLFF.

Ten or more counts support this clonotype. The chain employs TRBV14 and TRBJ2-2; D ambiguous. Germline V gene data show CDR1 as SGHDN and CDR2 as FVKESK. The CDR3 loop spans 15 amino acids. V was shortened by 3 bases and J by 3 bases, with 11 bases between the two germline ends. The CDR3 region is CASSHRTFDTGELFF. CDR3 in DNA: TGTGCCAGCAGCCATAGAACATTTGACACCGGGGAGCTGTTTTTT.

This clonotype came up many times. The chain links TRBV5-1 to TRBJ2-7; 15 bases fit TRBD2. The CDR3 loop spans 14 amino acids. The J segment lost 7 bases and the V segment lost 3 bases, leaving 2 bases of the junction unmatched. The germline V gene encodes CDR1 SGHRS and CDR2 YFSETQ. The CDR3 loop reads CASSSGLAGGEQYF. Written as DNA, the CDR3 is TGCGCCAGCAGCTCGGGACTAGCGGGAGGTGAGCAGTACTTC.

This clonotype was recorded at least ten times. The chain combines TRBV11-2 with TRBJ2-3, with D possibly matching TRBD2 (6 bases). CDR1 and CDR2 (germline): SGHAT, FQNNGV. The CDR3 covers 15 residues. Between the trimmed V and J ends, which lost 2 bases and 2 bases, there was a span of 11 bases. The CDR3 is CASSLYAGSTDTQYF. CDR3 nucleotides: TGTGCCAGCAGCTTATATGCGGGATCCACAGATACGCAGTATTTT.

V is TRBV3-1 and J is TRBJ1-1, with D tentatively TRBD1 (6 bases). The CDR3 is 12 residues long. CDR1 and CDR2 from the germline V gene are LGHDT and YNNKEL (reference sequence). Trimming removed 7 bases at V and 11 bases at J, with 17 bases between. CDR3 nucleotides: TGTGCCAGCACCTCCCGTTGGGGGGGCGCTTTCTTT. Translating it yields CASTSRWGGAFF.

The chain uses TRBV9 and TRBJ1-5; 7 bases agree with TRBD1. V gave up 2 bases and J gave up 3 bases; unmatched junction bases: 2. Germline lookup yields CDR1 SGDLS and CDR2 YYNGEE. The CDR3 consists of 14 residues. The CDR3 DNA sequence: TGTGCCAGCAGCGTGGGACAGAACAATCAGCCCCAGCATTTT. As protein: CASSVGQNNQPQHF.